Listed below are T cell receptor beta chains from one sample, sequenced in a study of blood T cell repertoires in COVID-19. Data came from immunoSEQ multiplex PCR; TCRdb stores just in-frame clones and leaves some out. Of about 270,000 clones detected, around nine tenths appear once; the ten largest clones hold 1.5% to 2%. Source material: PBMCs or T cells enriched from blood (not recorded which). All receptors come from a woman in her sixties or seventies who had recovered from COVID-19. Both conserved end residues are part of each CDR3. A D gene is named only where the DNA matches it firmly. Rows may omit the clone size; those that give it use once, few, many or a size class.

j_call | d_call | clone_size | v_call | cdr3_nt | cdr3_aa
TRBJ1-2 | - | - | TRBV18 | TGTGCCAGCTCACCAATAGCCGATAACTATGGCTACACCTTC | CASSPIADNYGYTF
TRBJ2-7 | TRBD1 | few | TRBV6-5 | TGTGCCAGCAACTACCCCGGGACAGCCTCCTACGAGCAGTACTTC | CASNYPGTASYEQYF
TRBJ2-3 | - | few | TRBV7-9 | TGTGCCAGCAGCTTAGAAACGGGAGCCACAGATACGCAGTATTTT | CASSLETGATDTQYF
TRBJ2-1 | - | - | TRBV4-1 | TGCGCCAGCAGCCAAGCCAAGGAGACTTTCAATGAGCAGTTCTTC | CASSQAKETFNEQFF
TRBJ2-7 | TRBD1 | - | TRBV5-1 | TGCGCCAGCAGCTTTGGGACAGCCAACTACGAGCAGTACTTC | CASSFGTANYEQYF
TRBJ1-1 | - | - | TRBV10-1 | TGCGCCAGCAGTGAATCCGGGGGGGTCACTGAAGCTTTCTTT | CASSESGGVTEAFF
TRBJ1-3 | TRBD1 | - | TRBV18 | TGTGCCAGCTCACCAAATCGAGGGGGCAATGGAAACACCATATATTTT | CASSPNRGGNGNTIYF
TRBJ2-5 | - | few | TRBV5-1 | TGCGCCAGCAGCTTAATTGAGGGTATGGAGACCCAGTACTTC | CASSLIEGMETQYF
TRBJ1-4 | - | - | TRBV15 | TGTGCCACCAGCAGAGGGGACTCAACCGGGAGTGAAAAACTGTTTTTT | CATSRGDSTGSEKLFF
TRBJ2-3 | - | - | TRBV5-1 | TGCGCCAGCAGCTTGGCGTCGGGGGAGATCACAGATACGCAGTATTTT | CASSLASGEITDTQYF
TRBJ1-2 | - | - | TRBV18 | TGTGCCAGCTCACTCTCTGGGAGGGCCTATGGCTACACCTTC | CASSLSGRAYGYTF
TRBJ2-3 | - | - | TRBV7-2 | TGTGCCAGCAGCTTAGAGTGGCGACACACAGATACGCAGTATTTT | CASSLEWRHTDTQYF
TRBJ1-1 | TRBD1 | few | TRBV12-3/TRBV12-4 | TGTGCCAGCAGCGGGACAGCAGGTGAAGCTTTCTTT | CASSGTAGEAFF
TRBJ2-3 | TRBD2 | - | TRBV5-1 | TGCGCCAGCAGCCCTGGTGTGGCGGGGGGGCAATTTGATACGCAGTATTTT | CASSPGVAGGQFDTQYF
TRBJ2-3 | TRBD1 | - | TRBV28 | TGTGCCAGCAGCAACAGGGGGCGCTGGACAGATACGCAGTATTTT | CASSNRGRWTDTQYF
TRBJ1-2 | - | - | TRBV7-8 | TGTGCCAGCAGCTTAAATCGTTATGGCTACACCTTC | CASSLNRYGYTF
TRBJ1-1 | TRBD1 | once | TRBV2 | TGTGCCAGCAGGCGGACAGGGGGCTTGTACACTGAAGCTTTCTTT | CASRRTGGLYTEAFF
TRBJ1-1 | TRBD1 | - | TRBV28 | TGTGCCACTATAACAGGGGGCGCCACTGAAGCTTTCTTT | CATITGGATEAFF
TRBJ1-4 | - | once | TRBV24-1 | TGTGCCACCGCCGACCCGAGGGCAAATGAAAAACTGTTTTTT | CATADPRANEKLFF
TRBJ2-6 | - | - | TRBV5-6 | TGTGCCAGCAGCACCACCGGGAGCTCTGGGGCCAACGTCCTGACTTTC | CASSTTGSSGANVLTF
TRBJ2-1 | TRBD2 | - | TRBV6-5 | TGTGCCAGCAGCCAACTGGGGGGGGAGCAGTTCTTC | CASSQLGGEQFF
TRBJ1-5 | TRBD1 | - | TRBV15 | TGTGCCACCAGCAGAGTAGAGGGGGCACGAAATCAGCCCCAGCATTTT | CATSRVEGARNQPQHF
TRBJ1-5 | - | - | TRBV18 | TGTGCCAGCTCAGGGGCAATCGCCAATCAGCCCCAGCATTTT | CASSGAIANQPQHF
TRBJ2-7 | TRBD2 | - | TRBV7-2 | TGTGCCAGCAGCCCTAGCGGGTGGGAGCAGTACTTC | CASSPSGWEQYF
TRBJ1-1 | - | few | TRBV6-5 | TGTGCCAGCAATAGACCGGGAAACACTGAAGCTTTCTTT | CASNRPGNTEAFF
TRBJ2-7 | - | - | TRBV21-1 | TGTGCCAGCAGCTGGAGGAGGGTATACGAGCAGTACTTC | CASSWRRVYEQYF
TRBJ2-2 | TRBD1 | - | TRBV6-5 | TGTGCCAGCAGTTACCCACAGGGGGTAGGCGGGGAGCTGTTTTTT | CASSYPQGVGGELFF
TRBJ2-2 | - | - | TRBV7-6 | TGTGCCAGCAGCTTATCGACCGGGGAGCTGTTTTTT | CASSLSTGELFF
TRBJ2-1 | - | - | TRBV27 | TGTGCCAGCAGTTTAGGCTTCGGGGGGCTAGCGGACTACAATGAGCAGTTCTTC | CASSLGFGGLADYNEQFF
TRBJ2-1 | - | - | TRBV24-1 | TGTGCCACCAGTGGACTTAAGCGTGAGCAGTTCTTC | CATSGLKREQFF
TRBJ2-3 | TRBD2 | - | TRBV11-2 | TGTGCCAGCAGGCTCGGACTAGCGGGAGGGAGCACAGATACGCAGTATTTT | CASRLGLAGGSTDTQYF
TRBJ2-3 | TRBD1 | - | TRBV27 | TGTGCCAGCATGTCGGACAGGGAGATAGATACGCAGTATTTT | CASMSDREIDTQYF
TRBJ2-1 | - | - | TRBV10-1 | TGCGCCAGCAGTGAGTCCCCTCGGCAGGCGACCCCGAATGAGCAGTTCTTC | CASSESPRQATPNEQFF
TRBJ1-4 | TRBD1 | - | TRBV2 | TGTGCCAGCGAGGGACAGCGACATAATGAAAAACTGTTTTTT | CASEGQRHNEKLFF
TRBJ2-1 | - | - | TRBV7-9 | TGTGCCAGCAGCTTAGCGGGGGGGCACTTCAATGAGCAGTTCTTC | CASSLAGGHFNEQFF
TRBJ1-6 | - | - | TRBV12-3/TRBV12-4 | TGTGCCAGCAGTGCAGGGAATTCACCCCTCCACTTT | CASSAGNSPLHF
TRBJ1-1 | - | - | TRBV5-6 | TGTGCCAGCAGCTTAGCTTACTACTTGAACACTGAAGCTTTCTTT | CASSLAYYLNTEAFF
TRBJ2-3 | - | - | TRBV5-4 | TGTGCCAGCAGCTCGGGGAGCGGATACACAGATACGCAGTATTTT | CASSSGSGYTDTQYF
TRBJ1-1 | TRBD1 | - | TRBV27 | TGTGCCAGCAGTCGGACAGGGGGCAACACTGAAGCTTTCTTT | CASSRTGGNTEAFF
TRBJ2-4 | - | - | TRBV5-8 | TGTGCCAGCAGCGACTATTTGACAGGTGAAGGGTACTTC | CASSDYLTGEGYF
TRBJ2-6 | - | - | TRBV11-1 | TGTGCCAGCAGCTTAGCCCTCTCTGGGGCCAACGTCCTGACTTTC | CASSLALSGANVLTF
TRBJ1-6 | TRBD1 | - | TRBV7-2 | TGTGCCAGCAGCTTGAGGGGACAGTATAATTCACCCCTCCACTTT | CASSLRGQYNSPLHF
TRBJ1-2 | - | - | TRBV2 | TGTGCCAGCAGTGAAGCAGGGAGGCGTGGTGGCTACACCTTC | CASSEAGRRGGYTF
TRBJ1-1 | TRBD1 | once | TRBV5-1 | TGCGCCAGCAGCTTAGGCCAGGGGGTCGGCACTGAAGCTTTCTTT | CASSLGQGVGTEAFF
TRBJ1-2 | TRBD1 | - | TRBV2 | TGTGCCAGCTCCCGGGACAGCCTCTATGGCTACACCTTC | CASSRDSLYGYTF
TRBJ2-7 | - | - | TRBV24-1 | TGTGCCACCAGTGAGCCTGGGGGGTACGAGCAGTACTTC | CATSEPGGYEQYF
TRBJ1-5 | - | - | TRBV27 | TGTGCCAGCAGTTTAGGAGGGACGGTCGCGGAATATCAGCCCCAGCATTTT | CASSLGGTVAEYQPQHF
TRBJ1-3 | - | - | TRBV14 | TGTGCCAGCAGCCAAGGCGCCAACCGGAACACCATATATTTT | CASSQGANRNTIYF
TRBJ1-1 | TRBD1 | once | TRBV7-9 | TGTGCCAGCAGCCACTGGACAGGTAGGGAGTTAACTGAAGCTTTCTTT | CASSHWTGRELTEAFF
TRBJ2-6 | - | - | TRBV7-3 | TGTGCCAGCAGCTTAGGAGGGACCTCTGGGGCCAACGTCCTGACTTTC | CASSLGGTSGANVLTF
TRBJ2-1 | - | - | TRBV6-2/TRBV6-3 | TGTGCCAGCAGCCCTCGGGATTCCCACTCGTTCTTC | CASSPRDSHSFF
TRBJ1-6 | TRBD1 | - | TRBV28 | TGTGCCAGCAGTGCCGGGACAGGGCATTCACCCCTCCACTTT | CASSAGTGHSPLHF
TRBJ2-7 | TRBD2 | once | TRBV13 | TGTGCCAGCAGCTTCGAGGGAGGGATTTCCTACGAGCAGTACTTC | CASSFEGGISYEQYF
TRBJ2-7 | - | - | TRBV9 | TGTGCCAGCAGCGCGACCGCGGGTGGGAACTACGAGCAGTACTTC | CASSATAGGNYEQYF
TRBJ2-6 | - | few | TRBV6-5 | TGTGCCAGCAGTCCAACAGGGTCTGGGGCCAACGTCCTGACTTTC | CASSPTGSGANVLTF